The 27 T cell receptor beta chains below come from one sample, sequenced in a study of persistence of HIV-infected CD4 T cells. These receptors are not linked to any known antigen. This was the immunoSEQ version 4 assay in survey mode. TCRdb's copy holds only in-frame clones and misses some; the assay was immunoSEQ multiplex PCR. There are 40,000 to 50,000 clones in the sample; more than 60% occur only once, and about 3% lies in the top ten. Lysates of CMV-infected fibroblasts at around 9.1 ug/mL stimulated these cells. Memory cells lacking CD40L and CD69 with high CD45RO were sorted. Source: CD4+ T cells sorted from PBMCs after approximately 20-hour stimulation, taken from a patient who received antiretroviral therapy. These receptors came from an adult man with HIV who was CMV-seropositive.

CDR3 sequence (DNA): TGTGCCAGCAGCTTGGCCAAGTGGAATGAGCAGTTCTTC. It translates to CASSLAKWNEQFF. This rearrangement joins TRBV5-6 to TRBJ2-1; unclear D gene. Germline lookup yields CDR1 SGHDT and CDR2 YYEEEE. The CDR3 has 13 residues. V lost 0 bases and J 7 bases, leaving 8 bases between the germline ends.

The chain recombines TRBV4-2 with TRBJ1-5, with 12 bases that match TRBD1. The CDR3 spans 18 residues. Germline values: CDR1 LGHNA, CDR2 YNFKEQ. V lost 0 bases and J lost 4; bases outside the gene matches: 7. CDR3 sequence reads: CASSQEGDRGLGNQPQHF. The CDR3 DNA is TGTGCCAGCAGCCAAGAAGGGGACAGGGGGCTCGGGAATCAGCCCCAGCATTTT.

The CDR3 loop is CASSSGEGRPQHF. The CDR3, as DNA: TGTGCCAGTAGTTCCGGAGAGGGGAGGCCCCAGCATTTT. The chain combines TRBV19 with TRBJ1-5; D might be TRBD1 (5 bases). Trimming left V 5 bases short and J 9 bases short, with 14 bases between. The CDR3 is made up of 13 amino acids. Germline CDR1 LNHDA, CDR2 SQIVND (reference sequence).

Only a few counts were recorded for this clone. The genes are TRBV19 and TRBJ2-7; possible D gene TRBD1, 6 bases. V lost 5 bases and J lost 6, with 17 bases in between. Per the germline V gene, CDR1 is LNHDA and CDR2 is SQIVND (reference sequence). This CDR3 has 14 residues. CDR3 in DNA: TGTGCCAGTAGTGTAACTTACAGGGATGGCGAGCAGTACTTC. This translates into CASSVTYRDGEQYF.

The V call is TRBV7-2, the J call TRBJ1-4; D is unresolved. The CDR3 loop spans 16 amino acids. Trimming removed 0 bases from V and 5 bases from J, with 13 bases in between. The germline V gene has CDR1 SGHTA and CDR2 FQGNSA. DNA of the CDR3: TGTGCCAGCAGCTTAGCGGCGGGCAGGTACAATGAAAAACTGTTTTTT. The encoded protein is CASSLAAGRYNEKLFF.

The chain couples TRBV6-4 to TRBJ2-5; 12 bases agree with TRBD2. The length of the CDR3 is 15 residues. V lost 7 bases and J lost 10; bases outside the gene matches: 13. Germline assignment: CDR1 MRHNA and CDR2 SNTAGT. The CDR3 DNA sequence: TGTGCCAGCACCCCTTACAGGACTAGCGGGATAGACCAGTACTTC. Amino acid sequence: CASTPYRTSGIDQYF.

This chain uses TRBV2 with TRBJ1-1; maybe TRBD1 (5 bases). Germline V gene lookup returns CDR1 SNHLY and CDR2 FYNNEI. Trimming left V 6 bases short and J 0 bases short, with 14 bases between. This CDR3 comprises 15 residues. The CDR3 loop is CASRISDSMNTEAFF. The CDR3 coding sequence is TGTGCCAGCAGGATCTCCGACAGCATGAACACTGAAGCTTTCTTT.

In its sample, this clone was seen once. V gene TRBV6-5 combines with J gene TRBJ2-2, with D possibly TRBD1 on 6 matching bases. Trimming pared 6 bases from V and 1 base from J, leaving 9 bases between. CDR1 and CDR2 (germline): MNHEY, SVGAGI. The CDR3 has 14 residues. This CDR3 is CASSVDRNTGELFF. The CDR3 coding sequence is TGTGCCAGCAGCGTGGACAGGAACACCGGGGAGCTGTTTTTT.

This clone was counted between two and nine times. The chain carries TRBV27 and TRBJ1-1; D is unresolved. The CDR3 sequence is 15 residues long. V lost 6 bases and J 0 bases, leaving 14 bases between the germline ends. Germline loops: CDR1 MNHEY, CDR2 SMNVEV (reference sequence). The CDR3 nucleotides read TGTGCCAGCAGCCTACGAGGAAGGGTGAACACTGAAGCTTTCTTT. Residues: CASSLRGRVNTEAFF.

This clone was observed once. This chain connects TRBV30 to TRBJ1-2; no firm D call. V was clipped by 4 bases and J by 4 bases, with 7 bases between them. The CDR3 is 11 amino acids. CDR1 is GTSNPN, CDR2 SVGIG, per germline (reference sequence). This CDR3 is CAWTQSYGYTF. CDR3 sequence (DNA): TGTGCCTGGACACAGTCCTATGGCTACACCTTC.

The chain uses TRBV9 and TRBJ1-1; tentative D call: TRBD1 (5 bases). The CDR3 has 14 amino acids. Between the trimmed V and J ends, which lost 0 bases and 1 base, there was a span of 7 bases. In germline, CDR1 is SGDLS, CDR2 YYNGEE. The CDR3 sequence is CASSVDGTNTEAFF. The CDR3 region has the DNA TGTGCCAGCAGCGTAGATGGGACGAACACTGAAGCTTTCTTT.

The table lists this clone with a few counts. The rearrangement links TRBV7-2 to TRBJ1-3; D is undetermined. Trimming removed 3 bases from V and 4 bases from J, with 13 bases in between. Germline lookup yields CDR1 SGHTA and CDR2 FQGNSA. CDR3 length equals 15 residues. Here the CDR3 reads CASSFLEQIGNTIYF. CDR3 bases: TGTGCCAGCAGCTTCCTCGAACAGATAGGAAACACCATATATTTT.

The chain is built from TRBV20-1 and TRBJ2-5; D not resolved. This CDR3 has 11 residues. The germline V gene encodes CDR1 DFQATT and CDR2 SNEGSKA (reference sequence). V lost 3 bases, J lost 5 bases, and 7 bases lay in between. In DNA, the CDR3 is TGCAGTGCTAGTCAACAGGAGACCCAGTACTTC. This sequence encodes CSASQQETQYF.

The DNA for the CDR3 is TGTGCCAGCAGCCAAGATTCGCGACGAACGGAGCAGTACTTC. Translating gives CASSQDSRRTEQYF. V gene TRBV3-1 (or the pseudogene TRBV3-2) combines with J gene TRBJ2-7; no clear D. CDR1 LGHDT and CDR2 YNNKEL come from the germline V gene (reference sequence). Trimming removed 0 bases from V and 7 bases from J, with 13 bases in between. The CDR3 loop spans 14 amino acids.

As DNA, the CDR3 is TGTGCCTGGTGCCAGGGACAGGGAAATCAGCCCCAGCATTTT. Amino acid sequence: CAWCQGQGNQPQHF. The chain couples TRBV30 to TRBJ1-5, with 9 bases that match TRBD1. The CDR3 totals 14 residues. In germline, CDR1 is GTSNPN, CDR2 SVGIG (reference sequence). V trimming: 5 bases; J trimming: 4 bases; junction bases outside the gene matches: 6.

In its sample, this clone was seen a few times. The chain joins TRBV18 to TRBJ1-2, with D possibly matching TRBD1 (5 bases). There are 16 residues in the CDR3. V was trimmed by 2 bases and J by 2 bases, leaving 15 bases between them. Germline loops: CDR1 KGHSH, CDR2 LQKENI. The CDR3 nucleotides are TGTGCCAGCTCACCAGGTGTCCGGGGGTGGAACTATGGCTACACCTTC. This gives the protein CASSPGVRGWNYGYTF.

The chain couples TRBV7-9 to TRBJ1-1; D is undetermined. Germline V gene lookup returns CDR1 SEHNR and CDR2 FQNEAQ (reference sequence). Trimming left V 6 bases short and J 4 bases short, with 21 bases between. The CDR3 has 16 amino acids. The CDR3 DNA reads TGTGCCAGCAGACTAGGCGTGAAACCCATAGGCACTGAAGCTTTCTTT. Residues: CASRLGVKPIGTEAFF.

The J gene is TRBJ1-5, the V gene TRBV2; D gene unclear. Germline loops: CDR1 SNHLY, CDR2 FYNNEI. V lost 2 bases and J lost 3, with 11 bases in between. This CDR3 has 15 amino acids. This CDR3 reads CASSEPLVSNQPQHF. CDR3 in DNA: TGTGCCAGCAGTGAACCACTAGTCTCCAATCAGCCCCAGCATTTT.

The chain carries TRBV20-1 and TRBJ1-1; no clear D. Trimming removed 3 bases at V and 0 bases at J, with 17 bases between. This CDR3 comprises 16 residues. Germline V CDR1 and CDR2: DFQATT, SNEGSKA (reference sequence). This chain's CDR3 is CSASVSAGFMNTEAFF. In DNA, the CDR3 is TGCAGTGCTAGTGTGTCAGCCGGTTTCATGAACACTGAAGCTTTCTTT.

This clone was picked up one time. This CDR3 is CASSSTGYTDTQYF. CDR3 sequence (DNA): TGTGCCAGCAGTTCGACGGGCTACACAGATACGCAGTATTTT. The V gene is TRBV27, the J gene TRBJ2-3; D unresolved. V shed 4 bases and J shed 2 bases, with 10 bases lying between them. This CDR3 has 14 residues. Germline assignment: CDR1 MNHEY and CDR2 SMNVEV (reference sequence).

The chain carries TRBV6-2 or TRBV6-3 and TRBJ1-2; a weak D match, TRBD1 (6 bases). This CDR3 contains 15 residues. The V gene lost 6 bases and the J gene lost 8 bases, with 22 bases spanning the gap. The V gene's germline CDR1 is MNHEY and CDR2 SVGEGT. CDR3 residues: CASSPLRPGVVGYTF. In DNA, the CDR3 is TGTGCCAGCAGCCCATTACGGCCAGGGGTTGTCGGCTACACCTTC.

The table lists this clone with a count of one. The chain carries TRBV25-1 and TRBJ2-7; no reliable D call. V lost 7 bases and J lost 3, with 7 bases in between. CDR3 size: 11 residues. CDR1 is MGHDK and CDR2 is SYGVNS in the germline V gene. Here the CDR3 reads CASKGFYEQYF. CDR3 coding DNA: TGTGCCAGCAAAGGGTTCTACGAGCAGTACTTC.

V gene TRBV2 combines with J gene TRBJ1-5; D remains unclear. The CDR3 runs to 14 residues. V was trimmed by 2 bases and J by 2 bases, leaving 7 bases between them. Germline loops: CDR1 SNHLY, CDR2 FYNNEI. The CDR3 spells CASSELKGNQPQHF. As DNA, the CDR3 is TGTGCCAGCAGTGAATTAAAGGGCAATCAGCCCCAGCATTTT.

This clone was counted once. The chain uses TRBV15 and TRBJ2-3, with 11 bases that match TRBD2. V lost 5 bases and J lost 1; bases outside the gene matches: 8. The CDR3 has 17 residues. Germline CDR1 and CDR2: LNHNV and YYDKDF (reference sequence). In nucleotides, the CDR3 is TGTGCCACCAGCCCGCTTAGGACTAGCGGGCGCACAGATACGCAGTATTTT. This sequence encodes CATSPLRTSGRTDTQYF.

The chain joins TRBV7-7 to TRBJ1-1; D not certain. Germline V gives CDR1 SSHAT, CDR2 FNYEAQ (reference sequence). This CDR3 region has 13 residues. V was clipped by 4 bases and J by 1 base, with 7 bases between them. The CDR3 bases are TGTGCCAGCAGCTCCGATAGGAACACTGAAGCTTTCTTT. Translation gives CASSSDRNTEAFF.

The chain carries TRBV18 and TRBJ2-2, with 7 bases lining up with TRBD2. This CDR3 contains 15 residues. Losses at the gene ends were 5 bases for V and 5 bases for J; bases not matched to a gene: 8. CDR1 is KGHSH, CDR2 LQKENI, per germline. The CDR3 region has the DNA TGTGCCAGCTCATCGTCGGGCGGGGGTACCGGGGAGCTGTTTTTT. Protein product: CASSSSGGGTGELFF.

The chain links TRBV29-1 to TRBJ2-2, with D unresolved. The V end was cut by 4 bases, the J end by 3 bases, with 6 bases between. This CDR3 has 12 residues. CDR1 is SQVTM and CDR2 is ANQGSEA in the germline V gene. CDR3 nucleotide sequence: TGCAGCGTTGTTCCGCACACCGGGGAGCTGTTTTTT. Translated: CSVVPHTGELFF.